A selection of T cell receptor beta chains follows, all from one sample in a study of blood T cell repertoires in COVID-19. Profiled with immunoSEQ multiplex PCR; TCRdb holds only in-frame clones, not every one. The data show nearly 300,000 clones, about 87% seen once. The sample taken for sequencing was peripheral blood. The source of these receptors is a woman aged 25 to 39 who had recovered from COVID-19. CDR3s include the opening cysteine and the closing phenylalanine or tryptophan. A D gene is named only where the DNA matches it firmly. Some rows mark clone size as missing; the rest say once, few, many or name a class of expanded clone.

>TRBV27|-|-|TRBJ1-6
CASSLPQYNSPLHF
TGTGCCAGCAGTCTTCCCCAGTATAATTCACCCCTCCACTTT
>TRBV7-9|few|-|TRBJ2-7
CASSFDSDYEQYF
TGTGCCAGCAGCTTCGACAGTGACTACGAGCAGTACTTC
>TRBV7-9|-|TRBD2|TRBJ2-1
CASSLYGSGGVDEQFF
TGTGCCAGCAGCTTATACGGCAGCGGGGGGGTCGATGAGCAGTTCTTC
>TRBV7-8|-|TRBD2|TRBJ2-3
CASSFKRGVGDTQYF
TGTGCCAGCAGCTTTAAGCGGGGGGTGGGAGATACGCAGTATTTT
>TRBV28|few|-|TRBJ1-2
CASSSRGGNYGYTF
TGTGCCAGCAGTTCCCGCGGAGGCAACTATGGCTACACCTTC
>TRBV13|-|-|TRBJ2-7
CASSLGTNSYEQYF
TGTGCCAGCAGCTTAGGGACAAACTCCTACGAGCAGTACTTC
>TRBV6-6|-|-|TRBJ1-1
CASSSRGSVNTEAFF
TGTGCCAGCAGCTCCAGGGGATCCGTGAACACTGAAGCTTTCTTT
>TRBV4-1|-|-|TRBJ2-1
CASSPFGIRENNEQFF
TGCGCCAGCAGCCCCTTCGGGATACGAGAGAACAATGAGCAGTTCTTC
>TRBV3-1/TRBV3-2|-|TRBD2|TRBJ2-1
CASSGTSVPYNEQFF
TGTGCCAGCAGCGGGACTAGCGTTCCCTACAATGAGCAGTTCTTC
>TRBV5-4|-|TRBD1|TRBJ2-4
CASSSTGQGVDIQYF
TGTGCCAGCAGCTCAACCGGACAGGGGGTCGACATTCAGTACTTC
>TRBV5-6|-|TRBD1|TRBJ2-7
CASRPGTGPYEQYF
TGTGCCAGCCGCCCTGGGACAGGGCCCTACGAGCAGTACTTC
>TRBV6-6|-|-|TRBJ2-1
CASSYSLRKYNEQFF
TGTGCCAGCAGTTACTCACTGAGGAAATACAATGAGCAGTTCTTC
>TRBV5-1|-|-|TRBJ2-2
CASSINTGELFF
TGCGCCAGCAGCATAAACACCGGGGAGCTGTTTTTT
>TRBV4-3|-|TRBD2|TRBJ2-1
CASSQAFRAGGHNEQFF
TGCGCCAGCAGCCAAGCCTTTCGGGCGGGGGGTCACAATGAGCAGTTCTTC
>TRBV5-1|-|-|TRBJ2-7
CASSLGSGQYF
TGCGCCAGCAGCTTGGGTAGCGGGCAGTACTTC
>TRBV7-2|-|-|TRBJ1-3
CASSRGNTIYF
TGTGCCAGCAGCCGTGGAAACACCATATATTTT
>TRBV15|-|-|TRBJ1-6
CATSAGSTALHF
TGTGCCACCAGCGCCGGGAGTACGGCCCTCCACTTT
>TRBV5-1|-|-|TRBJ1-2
CASSLEGEGYTF
TGCGCCAGCAGCTTGGAGGGGGAAGGCTACACCTTC
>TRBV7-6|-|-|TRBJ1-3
CASSLGGRGETGNTIYF
TGTGCCAGCAGCTTGGGAGGCCGGGGTGAGACTGGAAACACCATATATTTT
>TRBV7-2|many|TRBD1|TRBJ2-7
CASRETGDLYEQYF
TGTGCCAGCAGAGAGACAGGGGACCTCTACGAGCAGTACTTC
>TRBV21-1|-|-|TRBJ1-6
CASRKVADRVVYSPLHF
TGTGCCAGCAGAAAAGTCGCCGACAGGGTAGTTTATTCACCCCTCCACTTT
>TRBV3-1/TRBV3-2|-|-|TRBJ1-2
CASSQSGQGGSYGYTF
TGTGCCAGCAGCCAATCCGGGCAGGGAGGAAGCTATGGCTACACCTTC
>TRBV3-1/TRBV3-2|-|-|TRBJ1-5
CASSQDRGQPQHF
TGTGCCAGCAGCCAAGATCGAGGACAGCCCCAGCATTTT
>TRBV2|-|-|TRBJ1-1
CASSIQGTTEAFF
TGTGCCAGCAGTATTCAGGGGACGACTGAAGCTTTCTTT
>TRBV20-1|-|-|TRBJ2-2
CSASGASGAGELFF
TGCAGTGCTAGTGGGGCCTCGGGGGCCGGGGAGCTGTTTTTT
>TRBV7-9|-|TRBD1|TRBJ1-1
CASTNIGRTGMNTEAFF
TGTGCCAGCACCAACATAGGTCGGACAGGGATGAACACTGAAGCTTTCTTT